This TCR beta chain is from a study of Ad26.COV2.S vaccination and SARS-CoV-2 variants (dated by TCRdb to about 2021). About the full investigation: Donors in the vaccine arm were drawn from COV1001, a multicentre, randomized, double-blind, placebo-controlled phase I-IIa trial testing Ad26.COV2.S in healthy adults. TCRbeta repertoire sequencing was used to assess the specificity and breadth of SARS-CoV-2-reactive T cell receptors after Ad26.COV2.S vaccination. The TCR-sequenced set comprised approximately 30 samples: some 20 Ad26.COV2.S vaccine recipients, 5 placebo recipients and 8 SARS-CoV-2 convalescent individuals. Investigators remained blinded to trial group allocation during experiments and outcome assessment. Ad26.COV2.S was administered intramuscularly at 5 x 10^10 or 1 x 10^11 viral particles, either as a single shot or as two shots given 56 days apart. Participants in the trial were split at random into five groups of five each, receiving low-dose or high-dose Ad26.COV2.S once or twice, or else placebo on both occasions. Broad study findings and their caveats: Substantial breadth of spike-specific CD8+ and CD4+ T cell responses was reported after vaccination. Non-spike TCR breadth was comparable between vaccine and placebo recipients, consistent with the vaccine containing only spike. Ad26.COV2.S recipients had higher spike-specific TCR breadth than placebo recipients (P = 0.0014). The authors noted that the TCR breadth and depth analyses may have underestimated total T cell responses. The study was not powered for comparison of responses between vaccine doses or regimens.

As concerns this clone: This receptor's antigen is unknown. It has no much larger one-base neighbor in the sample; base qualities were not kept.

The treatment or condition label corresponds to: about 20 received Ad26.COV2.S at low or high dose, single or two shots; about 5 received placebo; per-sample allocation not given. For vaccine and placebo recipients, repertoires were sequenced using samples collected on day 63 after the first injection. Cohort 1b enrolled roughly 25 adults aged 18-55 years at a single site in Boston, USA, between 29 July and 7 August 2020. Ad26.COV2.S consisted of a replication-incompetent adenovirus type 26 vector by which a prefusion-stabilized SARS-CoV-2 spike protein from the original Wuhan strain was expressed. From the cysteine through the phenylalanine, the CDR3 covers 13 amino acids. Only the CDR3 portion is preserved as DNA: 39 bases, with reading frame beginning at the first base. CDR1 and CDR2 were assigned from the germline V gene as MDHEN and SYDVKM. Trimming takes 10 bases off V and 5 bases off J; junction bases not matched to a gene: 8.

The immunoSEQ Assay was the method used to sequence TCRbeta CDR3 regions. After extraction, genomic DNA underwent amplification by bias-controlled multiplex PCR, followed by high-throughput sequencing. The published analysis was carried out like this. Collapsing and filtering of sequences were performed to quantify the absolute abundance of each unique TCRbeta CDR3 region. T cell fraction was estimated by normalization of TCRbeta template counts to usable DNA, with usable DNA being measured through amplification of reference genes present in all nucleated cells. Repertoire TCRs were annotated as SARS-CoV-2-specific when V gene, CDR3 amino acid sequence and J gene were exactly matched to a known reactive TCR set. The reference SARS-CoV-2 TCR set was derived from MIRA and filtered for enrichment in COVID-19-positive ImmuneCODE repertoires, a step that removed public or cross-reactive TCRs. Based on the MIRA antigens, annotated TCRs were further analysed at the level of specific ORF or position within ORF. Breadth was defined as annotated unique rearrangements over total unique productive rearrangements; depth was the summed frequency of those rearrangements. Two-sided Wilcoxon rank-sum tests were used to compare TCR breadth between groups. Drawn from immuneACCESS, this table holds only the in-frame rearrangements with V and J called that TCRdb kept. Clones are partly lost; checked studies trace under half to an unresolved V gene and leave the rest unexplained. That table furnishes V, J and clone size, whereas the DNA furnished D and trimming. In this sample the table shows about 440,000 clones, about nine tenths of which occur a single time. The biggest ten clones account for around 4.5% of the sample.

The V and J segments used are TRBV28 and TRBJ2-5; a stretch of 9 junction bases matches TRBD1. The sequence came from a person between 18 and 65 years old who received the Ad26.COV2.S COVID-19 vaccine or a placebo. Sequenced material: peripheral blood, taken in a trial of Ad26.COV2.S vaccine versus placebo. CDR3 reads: CATGQGSWETQYF. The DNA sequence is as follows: TGTGCCACCGGACAGGGGTCCTGGGAGACCCAGTACTTC.